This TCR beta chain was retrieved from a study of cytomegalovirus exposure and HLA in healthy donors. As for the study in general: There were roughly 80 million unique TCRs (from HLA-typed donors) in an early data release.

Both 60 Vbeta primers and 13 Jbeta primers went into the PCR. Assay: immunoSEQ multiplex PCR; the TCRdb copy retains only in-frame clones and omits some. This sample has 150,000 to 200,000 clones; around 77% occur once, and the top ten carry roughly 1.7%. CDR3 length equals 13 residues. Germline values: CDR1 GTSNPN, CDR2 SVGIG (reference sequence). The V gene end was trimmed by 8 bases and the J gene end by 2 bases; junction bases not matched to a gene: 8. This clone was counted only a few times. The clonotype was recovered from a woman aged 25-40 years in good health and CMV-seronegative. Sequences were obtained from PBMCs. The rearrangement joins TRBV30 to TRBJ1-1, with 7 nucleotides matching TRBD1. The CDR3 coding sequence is TGTGCCCAATACAGGGGCCGCAACACTGAAGCTTTCTTT. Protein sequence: CAQYRGRNTEAFF.